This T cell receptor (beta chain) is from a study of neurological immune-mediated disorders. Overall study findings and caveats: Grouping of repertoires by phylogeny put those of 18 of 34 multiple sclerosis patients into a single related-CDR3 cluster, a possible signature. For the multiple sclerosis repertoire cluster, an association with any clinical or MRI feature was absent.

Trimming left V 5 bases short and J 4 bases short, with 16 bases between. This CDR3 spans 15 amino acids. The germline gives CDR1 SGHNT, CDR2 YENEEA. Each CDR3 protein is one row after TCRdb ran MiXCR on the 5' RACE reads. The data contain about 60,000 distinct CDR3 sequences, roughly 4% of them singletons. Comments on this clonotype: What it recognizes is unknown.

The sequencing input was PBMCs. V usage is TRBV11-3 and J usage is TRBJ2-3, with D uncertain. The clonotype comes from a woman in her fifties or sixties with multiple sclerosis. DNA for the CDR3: TGTGCCAGCAGCCCCTTATGGAGAGGCTCAGATACGCAGTATTTT. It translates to CASSPLWRGSDTQYF.